This T cell receptor (beta chain) originates from a study of blood T cell repertoires in COVID-19. Across the study: Spain, Italy and the United States supplied samples that represented acute and convalescent COVID-19. T cells, B-cell-depleted T cells, or PBMCs provided the cDNA or gDNA that served as material.

Per the study methods: Researchers report that nucleated cell counts were estimated from reference gene primer amplification. Here immunoSEQ multiplex PCR was the method, and the copy in TCRdb shows in-frame clones only, minus some. The D gene and trimming were derived from the DNA, and the V and J assignments and clone size from that table. The table has just under 85,000 clones, about 88% seen once; the top ten hold about 8%. V lost 4 bases and J lost 8, with 23 bases in between. This CDR3 is 16 amino acids long. The V gene's germline CDR1 is SGHTA and CDR2 FQGNSA. The sequenced sample was peripheral blood. The receptor was derived from an elderly man with active or convalescent COVID-19. The chain recombines TRBV7-2 with TRBJ1-2; D might be TRBD1 (6 bases). The CDR3 is CASSWSGGRRRGGYTF. The CDR3 DNA reads as TGTGCCAGCAGCTGGAGCGGGGGCAGGCGGCGAGGAGGCTACACCTTC.